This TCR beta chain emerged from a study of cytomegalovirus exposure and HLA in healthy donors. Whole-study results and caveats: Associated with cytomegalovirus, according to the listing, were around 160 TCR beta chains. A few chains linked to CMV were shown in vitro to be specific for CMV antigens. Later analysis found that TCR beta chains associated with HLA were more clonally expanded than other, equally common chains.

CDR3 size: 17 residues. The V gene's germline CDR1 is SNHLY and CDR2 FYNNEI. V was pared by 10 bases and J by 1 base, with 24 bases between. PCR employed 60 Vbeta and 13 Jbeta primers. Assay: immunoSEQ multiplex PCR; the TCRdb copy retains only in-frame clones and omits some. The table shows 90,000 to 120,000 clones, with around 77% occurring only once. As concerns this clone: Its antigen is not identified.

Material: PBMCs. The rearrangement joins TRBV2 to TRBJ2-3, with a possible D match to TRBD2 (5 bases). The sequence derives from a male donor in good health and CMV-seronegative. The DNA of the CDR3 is TGTGCCAACAGATGGCCTGGCCTAGCTCCTGGCACAGATACGCAGTATTTT. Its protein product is CANRWPGLAPGTDTQYF.